The sequence of this T cell receptor beta chain was determined in a study of blood T cell repertoires in COVID-19. Looking at the study overall: Sample material is recorded as cDNA or gDNA derived from T cells, B-cell-depleted T cells, or PBMCs.

Original handling: Scientists estimated how many nucleated cells there were by amplifying reference gene primers. Produced via immunoSEQ multiplex PCR; TCRdb's table is partial and in-frame only. That table furnishes V, J and clone size, whereas the DNA furnished D and trimming. The data show around 220,000 clones, with around 80% seen just once and approximately 5.3% held by the top ten. Looked up from germline, CDR1 is LNHNV and CDR2 is YYDKDF (reference sequence). Deletions cut 1 base from V and 7 bases from J, with 17 bases between. This CDR3 contains 16 residues. This clonotype originated in a human donor in a cohort sampled during active COVID-19. Sequencing used peripheral blood. This rearrangement joins TRBV15 to TRBJ1-5, with D unclear. The CDR3 DNA is TGTGCCACCAGCAGAGTAATGATGGACCCGGGGCAGCCCCAGCATTTT. The encoded protein is CATSRVMMDPGQPQHF. The full variable domain, rest sourced from reference TRBV15 and TRBJ1-5, is DAMVIQNPRYQVTQFGKPVTLSCSQTLNHNVMYWYQQKSSQAPKLLFHYYDKDFNNEADTPDNFQSRRPNTSFCFLDIRSPGLGDTAMYLCATSRVMMDPGQPQHFGDGTRLSIL.